This record concerns one T cell receptor (beta chain) sequence. The CDR3 sequence is 13 residues long. Germline assignment: CDR1 GTSNPN and CDR2 SVGIG (reference sequence). Trimming removed 3 bases at V and 6 bases at J, with 12 bases between. This sample was taken from a study of blood T cell repertoires in COVID-19. For the study at large: Material from acute and convalescent COVID-19 was sourced from the United States, Italy and Spain. The analysed material was cDNA or gDNA that came from T cells, B-cell-depleted T cells, or PBMCs.

In the original workflow: Amplification from reference gene primers served as the basis for estimated nucleated cell counts. The table came from immunoSEQ multiplex PCR; TCRdb's copy has only in-frame clones and leaves some out. V and J calls and clone size are copied from that table; D and trimming were computed from the DNA. Of roughly 45,000 clones listed, over 80% were seen once; the top ten hold 10% to 15%. The receptor's source is a human donor in a cohort sampled during active COVID-19. The sequencing sample was made of peripheral blood. The chain has TRBV30 and TRBJ1-5, with D uncertain. CDR3 in amino acids: CAWSVGSGQPQHF. The CDR3 coding sequence is TGTGCCTGGAGCGTGGGGAGCGGTCAGCCCCAGCATTTT.